Described below is a single TCR beta chain sequence and its context. This specimen comes from a study of blood T cell repertoires in COVID-19. At the level of the study: From the United States, Italy and Spain came samples of acute and convalescent COVID-19. Nucleic acid was either cDNA or gDNA, and it came from T cells, B-cell-depleted T cells, or PBMCs.

The table came from immunoSEQ multiplex PCR; TCRdb's copy has only in-frame clones and leaves some out. The data contain some 340,000 clones, over 90% of them seen just once; the ten biggest clones take up roughly 3.9%. V shed 6 bases and J 3 bases; nucleotides not matched to a gene: 9. The CDR3 has 14 residues. Germline loops: CDR1 SQVTM, CDR2 ANQGSEA. The sample taken for sequencing was PBMCs or T cells enriched from blood (not recorded which). The J gene is TRBJ2-7, the V gene TRBV29-1, with 9 bases matching TRBD1. The receptor was derived from a woman younger than 45 who had been exposed to COVID-19. CDR3 sequence (DNA): TGCAGCGTACGATACCGGGACAGGGTCTACGAGCAGTACTTC. It is translated as CSVRYRDRVYEQYF.